A selection of T cell receptor beta chains follows, all from one sample in a study of T cell responses to AZD1222 COVID-19 vaccine. The assay was immunoSEQ multiplex PCR, and TCRdb's table has in-frame clones only and misses some. The sample lists 85,000 to 100,000 clones, more than 75% occurring once. This specimen was peripheral blood, taken on day 0 of AZD1222 vaccination. These receptors originate from an adult in good health. The CDR3 runs from the conserved cysteine through the conserved F or W. The D gene is left open where the match is weak. The size of a clone is reported for some rows only, either as once, few or many, or as a class for expanded clones.

clone_size,j_call,d_call,v_call,cdr3_nt,cdr3_aa
NA,TRBJ1-2,TRBD1,TRBV4-1,TGCGCCAGCAGCCAGAACCGTCGATCCGGGACAGTAGGCTATGGCTACACCTTC,CASSQNRRSGTVGYGYTF
once,TRBJ2-2,NA,TRBV7-3,TGTGCCAGCAGCTTCAGAGAGGGGCCGAACACCGGGGAGCTGTTTTTT,CASSFREGPNTGELFF
NA,TRBJ1-4,NA,TRBV7-2,TGTGCCAGCAGCTTAGGAACGGCTAATGAAAAACTGTTTTTT,CASSLGTANEKLFF
NA,TRBJ2-1,NA,TRBV24-1,TGTGCCACCAGTGATCCCCAAGCCATCACCTACAATGAGCAGTTCTTC,CATSDPQAITYNEQFF
NA,TRBJ1-1,TRBD1,TRBV6-5,TGTGCCAGTGCCGGGACAGTGAACACTGAAGCTTTCTTT,CASAGTVNTEAFF
NA,TRBJ1-6,TRBD1,TRBV14,TGTGCCAGCAGCCTAGTGGGACAGGGGGTTTCACCCCTCCACTTT,CASSLVGQGVSPLHF
NA,TRBJ2-1,TRBD2,TRBV6-6,TGTGCCACCACGCCGAGCGGGGGGCCCATAGATGAGCAGTTCTTC,CATTPSGGPIDEQFF
NA,TRBJ1-5,NA,TRBV7-2,TGTGCCAGCAGCTGGCAAGTGGACAGCAATCAGCCCCAGCATTTT,CASSWQVDSNQPQHF
NA,TRBJ1-2,TRBD1,TRBV6-5,TGTGCCAGCAGTTACTCACCACAGGGGGCTAAAGGCTACACCTTC,CASSYSPQGAKGYTF
NA,TRBJ1-5,NA,TRBV19,TGTGCCAGTAGCCCTCGAGACAGACCCATTTATAGCAATCAGCCCCAGCATTTT,CASSPRDRPIYSNQPQHF
NA,TRBJ2-3,TRBD2,TRBV4-1,TGCGCCAGCAGCCCACCCGGGACTAGCGGGTCAGATACGCAGTATTTT,CASSPPGTSGSDTQYF